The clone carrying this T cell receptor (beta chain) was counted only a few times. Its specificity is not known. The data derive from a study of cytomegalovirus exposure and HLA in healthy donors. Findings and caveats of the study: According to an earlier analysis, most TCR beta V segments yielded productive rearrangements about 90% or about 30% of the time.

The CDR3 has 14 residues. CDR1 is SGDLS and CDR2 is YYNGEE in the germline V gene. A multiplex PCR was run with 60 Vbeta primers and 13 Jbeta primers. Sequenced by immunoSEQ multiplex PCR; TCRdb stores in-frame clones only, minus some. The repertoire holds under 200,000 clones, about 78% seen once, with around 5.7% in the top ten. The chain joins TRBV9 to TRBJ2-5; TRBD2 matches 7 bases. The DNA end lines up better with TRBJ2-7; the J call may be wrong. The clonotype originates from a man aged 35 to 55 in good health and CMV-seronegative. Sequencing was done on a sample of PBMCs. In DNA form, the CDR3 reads TGTGCCAGCAGCGTAGCCGGGGGGAATTACGAGCAGTACTTC. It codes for CASSVAGGNYEQYF.